This T cell receptor beta chain was profiled in a study of T cells expressing NK-cell markers (dated by TCRdb to about 2020). For the wider study: Under ten donors provided sorted CD3+CD56+NKG2C+, CD3+CD56+NKG2C- and CD3+CD56-NKG2C+ T-cell subsets, whose TCR beta-chain repertoires were profiled. Among the eight sequenced donors, seven were HCMV-seropositive and one was HCMV-seronegative. Randomly selected healthy volunteers, three men and five women, were used as the eight sequenced donors. Illumina HiSeq 2000/2500, MiSeq or NextSeq was used to sequence libraries as 2 x 150 bp reads. What the work shows at the level of the full study, not this receptor alone: In six donors, the dominant CD3+CD56+NKG2C+ clonotypes were among the top 10 CD8+ clonotypes and accounted for about 1.0-7.0% of CD8+ T cells. Those dominant clonotypes were again the most abundant among CD3+CD56-NKG2C+ cells in a few donors, at about 28.3-65%. Whether the expanded NKG2C-expressing T cell clones were specific for HCMV antigens remained unclear.

Its CDR3 holds 16 amino acids, cysteine through phenylalanine. The coding DNA is unavailable. Based on the germline V gene (reference sequence), the CDR1 and CDR2 sequences are SEHNR and FQNEAQ. A commercial ELISA kit detecting HCMV-specific IgG in serum was used to determine HCMV serostatus. Ficoll density gradient centrifugation was used to isolate peripheral blood mononuclear cells from blood. These reads were obtained on an Illumina HiSeq 2000. 5'RACE template switching, by which a universal primer site and unique molecular identifiers were added, was used to make TCR beta cDNA libraries. Synthesis of cDNA was primed from the TCR beta constant segment and was followed by two consecutive PCR amplification steps. In the original analysis: Reads were demultiplexed and grouped by UMI with MIGEC, and clonotypes were assembled and quantified with MiTCR. To remove erroneous sequences, TCR cDNA sequences were retained only when supported by two or more reads. The tcR package was used for downstream repertoire analysis, and clonotypes were matched across fractions by CDR3 nucleotide sequence plus V segment. VDJmatch was used to annotate antigen specificity against VDJdb, with one amino acid substitution in CDR3 allowed. Reprocessed by TCRdb, the reads give a single entry per CDR3 protein sequence, without DNA. These V and J calls derive from TCRdb rather than the authors' analysis. The sample's table lists a count of hundreds of thousands of distinct CDR3 sequences. The ten top clones hold approximately 4% of the sample.

Concerning this clonotype itself: Its recognized antigen is unknown.

The clonotype comes from a man younger than 30 in good health. Donor details come from another sample of the same person, matched by shared clones. The chain couples TRBV7-9 to TRBJ2-5. Sequences were obtained from blood T cells: a sorted CD56 or NKG2C T cell subset, CD4+ or CD8+ T cells, or bulk PBMC T cells (not recorded which). The CDR3 region has the sequence CASSLGTSQRRETQYF. When the CDR3 is completed using the reference TRBV7-9 and TRBJ2-5 genes on either side, the full variable domain is DTGVSQNPRHKITKRGQNVTFRCDPISEHNRLYWYRQTLGQGPEFLTYFQNEAQLEKSRLLSDRFSAERPKGSFSTLEIQRTEQGDSAMYLCASSLGTSQRRETQYFGPGTRLLVL.